This TCR beta chain was recovered during a study of blood T cell repertoires in COVID-19. Between the trimmed V and J ends, which lost 8 bases and 1 base, there was a span of 14 bases. The germline CDR1 and CDR2 sequences are SQVTM and ANQGSEA. The CDR3 is 13 residues long. TCRdb keeps only in-frame clones here, not all; method: immunoSEQ multiplex PCR. Of about 160,000 clones listed, around 90% are singletons. The sample was peripheral blood. The chain recombines TRBV29-1 with TRBJ1-1, with D possibly matching TRBD1 (6 bases). The sequence was collected from a man between 60 and 70 years old with active or convalescent COVID-19. The CDR3 nucleotides are TGCAGCTTAATGCGACAGGCGAACACTGAAGCTTTCTTT. Its protein product is CSLMRQANTEAFF.